Listed here are 10 T cell receptor beta chains from one sample, sequenced in a study of T cells after yellow fever vaccination. TCRdb used MiXCR to reprocess the 5' RACE reads, holding one entry per CDR3 protein. The sample carries a few hundred thousand distinct CDR3 sequences, around a tenth recorded once. The sample here was PBMCs, taken on the day of the first yellow fever vaccination. These receptors were taken from a man in his late teens or twenties who received the YFV17D yellow fever vaccine.

The chain employs TRBV3-1 and TRBJ2-7; TRBD1 is a possible D gene (5 bases). Germline lookup yields CDR1 LGHDT and CDR2 YNNKEL (reference sequence). Trimming cost V 3 bases and J 0 bases, with 9 bases left between them. CDR3 length: 14 amino acids. CDR3 in amino acids: CASSQGPLSYEQYF. In nucleotides, the CDR3 is TGTGCCAGCAGCCAGGGGCCGCTCTCCTACGAGCAGTACTTC.

This clonotype was detected a few times. This chain links TRBV18 with TRBJ2-1; D unresolved. Germline V lookup: CDR1 KGHSH, CDR2 LQKENI. Trimming shortened V by 2 bases and J by 7 bases, and 6 bases separated the two germline ends. This CDR3 has 12 amino acids. The CDR3 sequence: CASSPFRNEQFF. The DNA of the CDR3 is TGTGCCAGCTCACCATTCCGAAATGAGCAGTTCTTC.

This clonotype came up a few times. This sequence joins TRBV4-2 and TRBJ1-2; D is unclear. V was shortened by 5 bases and J by 1 base, with 11 bases between the two germline ends. The CDR3 totals 14 residues. The V gene's germline CDR1 is LGHNA and CDR2 YNFKEQ. The CDR3 coding sequence is TGTGCCAGCAGCTTAGACCGGGATAACTATGGCTACACCTTC. Translating gives CASSLDRDNYGYTF.

This clonotype was picked up a small number of times. The chain uses TRBV5-4 and TRBJ2-5; 11 bases map to TRBD2. Germline assignment: CDR1 SGHNT and CDR2 YYREEE (reference sequence). With 6 bases clipped from V and 1 base from J, the junction kept 5 bases outside the gene matches. CDR3 length: 15 amino acids. The CDR3 loop reads CASTKTSGVQETQYF. The CDR3 DNA sequence: TGTGCCAGCACCAAGACTAGCGGGGTCCAAGAGACCCAGTACTTC.

V is TRBV9 and J is TRBJ1-5; no clear D gene. V lost 4 bases to trimming and J lost 5 bases, with 10 bases between them. In germline, CDR1 is SGDLS, CDR2 YYNGEE. This CDR3 is built from 13 residues. For the CDR3, the DNA is TGTGCCAGCAGCCTCTCTCAGGATCAGCCCCAGCATTTT. Residues: CASSLSQDQPQHF.

The chain employs TRBV12-3 or TRBV12-4 and TRBJ2-1; no clear D. V was pared by 3 bases and J by 8 bases, with 14 bases between. This CDR3 contains 14 residues. The CDR3 DNA follows: TGTGCCAGCAGTTTTGGCGGATCCTGGGATGAGCAGTTCTTC. This sequence encodes CASSFGGSWDEQFF.

Ten or more counts support this clonotype. The rearrangement uses TRBV5-1 and TRBJ2-3; 8 bases are a match to TRBD1. The germline CDR1 and CDR2 sequences are SGHRS and YFSETQ. The trim removed 3 bases at V and 3 bases at J, leaving 6 bases unmatched. The CDR3 runs to 15 residues. The CDR3 protein is CASSSGTGGTDTQYF. The CDR3 region has the DNA TGCGCCAGCAGCTCTGGGACAGGAGGGACAGATACGCAGTATTTT.

This chain uses TRBV2 with TRBJ2-5, with D possibly matching TRBD1 (6 bases). Germline CDR1 and CDR2: SNHLY and FYNNEI. V was pared by 4 bases and J by 2 bases, with 11 bases between. This CDR3 spans 14 amino acids. The CDR3 spells CASSGGTIQETQYF. The CDR3 nucleotides are TGTGCCAGCAGTGGAGGGACAATACAAGAGACCCAGTACTTC.

This clonotype showed up just a few times. The CDR3: CASSRSRNTEAFF. In DNA, the CDR3 is TGTGCCAGCAGCCGATCTAGGAACACTGAAGCTTTCTTT. The V and J genes are TRBV13 and TRBJ1-1; no reliable D call. Trimming left V 5 bases short and J 1 base short, with 8 bases between. Germline V lookup: CDR1 PRHDT, CDR2 FYEKMQ (reference sequence). The CDR3 is 13 residues long.

This clonotype was counted at least ten times. The rearrangement uses TRBV12-3 or TRBV12-4 and TRBJ2-1; TRBD2 agrees at 10 bases. The length of the CDR3 is 15 residues. V lost 6 bases to trimming and J lost 6 bases; unmatched junction nucleotides: 8. CDR3 DNA sequence: TGTGCCAGCAGATTCGGCAGCGGGGGGGCCAATGAGCAGTTCTTC. Its protein product is CASRFGSGGANEQFF.